This TCR beta chain emerged from a study of cytomegalovirus exposure and HLA in healthy donors. Study as a whole: The 666 first-cohort repertoires shared a platform with the 100 to 150 validation repertoires, as reported in a later analysis.

V dropped 5 bases and J dropped 3; count of bases not matched to a gene: 4. In germline, CDR1 is MNHEY, CDR2 SMNVEV (reference sequence). This CDR3 has 14 residues. TCRdb keeps only in-frame clones here, not all; method: immunoSEQ multiplex PCR. The sample includes 100,000 to 150,000 clones, around 90% of them seen just once. The material sequenced was PBMCs. This sequence originates from a woman aged 18 to 35 in good health and CMV-seronegative. The V call is TRBV27, the J call TRBJ2-7; TRBD2 matches at 10 bases. The DNA of the CDR3 is TGTGCCAGCAGTACCGGGACTAGCGTCTACGAGCAGTACTTC. Translated: CASSTGTSVYEQYF.